One and the same sample provided the 6 T cell receptor beta chains below, sequenced in a study of blood T cell repertoires in COVID-19. Measured with immunoSEQ multiplex PCR; TCRdb has only the in-frame clones, and not every one. The sample lists some 300,000 clones, 86% occurring once. The sequencing input was peripheral blood. These receptors all come from a woman aged 70-85 years with COVID-19, enrolled during active disease.

CDR3 loop: CASSPIGDSNTEAFF. Written as DNA, the CDR3 is TGTGCCAGCAGTCCCATCGGGGACTCCAACACTGAAGCTTTCTTT. The rearrangement links TRBV28 to TRBJ1-1, with D perhaps TRBD1 (5 bases). Germline V gene data show CDR1 as MDHEN and CDR2 as SYDVKM. V lost 5 bases to trimming and J lost 2 bases, with 15 bases between them. This CDR3 spans 15 amino acids.

This clone was recorded a few times. V usage is TRBV30 and J usage is TRBJ1-6; D is perhaps TRBD1 (5 bases). Germline CDR1 and CDR2: GTSNPN and SVGIG (reference sequence). Trimming took 0 bases from V and 8 from J, leaving 14 bases between them. This CDR3 spans 15 amino acids. CDR3 loop: CAWSVGGGQYSPLHF. DNA of the CDR3: TGTGCCTGGAGTGTGGGCGGGGGTCAGTATTCACCCCTCCACTTT.

This chain connects TRBV30 to TRBJ2-2; TRBD1 might be the D (5 bases). The CDR3 has 13 residues. Per the germline V gene, CDR1 is GTSNPN and CDR2 is SVGIG (reference sequence). CDR3 in amino acids: CAGDRTNTGELFF. In nucleotides, the CDR3 is TGTGCAGGTGACAGAACGAACACCGGGGAGCTGTTTTTT.

This clone was counted between two and nine times. This chain connects TRBV5-1 to TRBJ2-1; D gene ambiguous. Germline loops: CDR1 SGHRS, CDR2 YFSETQ. The CDR3 contains 15 residues. The germline V and J ends were trimmed by 1 base and 2 bases, with 10 bases remaining between them. The CDR3 nucleotides are TGCGCCAGCAGCTTGCAGGATCTTACCTACAATGAGCAGTTCTTC. Translated: CASSLQDLTYNEQFF.

The chain joins TRBV7-9 to TRBJ1-2; 8 nucleotides align to TRBD1. Trimming cost V 5 bases and J 7 bases; bases outside gene matches: 12. The germline gives CDR1 SEHNR, CDR2 FQNEAQ (reference sequence). The length of the CDR3 is 15 residues. The CDR3 nucleotides are TGTGCCAGCAGCCCCAGAGGCCAGGGGGCGACTGGCTACACCTTC. It is translated as CASSPRGQGATGYTF.

This chain joins TRBV27 and TRBJ1-1, with a tentative D call TRBD1 (5 bases). The CDR3 is made up of 16 amino acids. Germline CDR1 and CDR2: MNHEY and SMNVEV (reference sequence). V was shortened by 5 bases and J by 4 bases, with 20 bases between the two germline ends. The chain's CDR3 is CASSPGRGPGVTEAFF. CDR3 nucleotides: TGTGCCAGCAGTCCCGGACGTGGGCCGGGGGTCACTGAAGCTTTCTTT.